A selection of T cell receptor beta chains follows, all from one sample in a study of blood T cell repertoires in COVID-19. Produced via immunoSEQ multiplex PCR; TCRdb's table is partial and in-frame only. The sample yields some 21,000 clones, roughly 80% seen once. Source material: peripheral blood. The source is a human donor in a cohort sampled during active COVID-19. Both conserved end residues are part of each CDR3. D genes are given only for firm matches. A clone size is listed for some rows: how often the clone was seen (once, few, many), or a class if it is expanded.

V gene	clone size	J gene	D gene	CDR3 DNA	CDR3 protein
TRBV11-3	.	TRBJ2-3	TRBD2	TGTGCCAGCAGCTCCGGGACTAGCGGGGGGGCTAGCACAGATACGCAGTATTTT	CASSSGTSGGASTDTQYF
TRBV19	.	TRBJ2-5	TRBD2	TGTGCCAGTAGTGGGGACTACTCGGGAGAGACCCAGTACTTC	CASSGDYSGETQYF
TRBV4-2	.	TRBJ2-5	TRBD2	TGTGCCAGCAGCCAATCTCCGGGGGGAGAGACCCAGTACTTC	CASSQSPGGETQYF
TRBV7-8	.	TRBJ2-1	TRBD2	TGTGCCAGCAGCCTGGGAGGGCAAAGCTCCTACAATGAGCAGTTCTTC	CASSLGGQSSYNEQFF
TRBV6-2/TRBV6-3	.	TRBJ1-2	.	TGTGCCAGCAGTTACCGGTCTGGGGCGGGCTACACCTTC	CASSYRSGAGYTF
TRBV2	.	TRBJ2-3	TRBD1	TGTGCCAGTAACTGGGACAGAAGGTCAGATACGCAGTATTTT	CASNWDRRSDTQYF
TRBV5-1	.	TRBJ2-7	.	TGCGCCAGCAGCTTGGTGCAGGGAATAAACGAGCAGTACTTC	CASSLVQGINEQYF
TRBV25-1	.	TRBJ2-2	.	TGTGCCAGCAGTGCCAATACGGCGGGCACCGGGGAGCTGTTTTTT	CASSANTAGTGELFF
TRBV19	.	TRBJ1-5	.	TGTGCCAGTAGTCTATCCCCCCAGGGAAGCAATCAGCCCCAGCATTTT	CASSLSPQGSNQPQHF
TRBV11-3	.	TRBJ1-2	.	TGTGCCAGCAGCCCCGGGAGTGGCTACACCTTC	CASSPGSGYTF
TRBV4-1	.	TRBJ1-1	TRBD1	TGCGCCAGCAGCCAAGTCCCCCGGGACAGAGCAGTTCCGAAACCTGAAGCTTTCTTT	CASSQVPRDRAVPKPEAFF
TRBV25-1	once	TRBJ1-2	.	TGTGCCAGCAGTCCCGGGGAGCGCTATGGCTACACCTTC	CASSPGERYGYTF
TRBV19	.	TRBJ1-3	.	TGTGCCAGTAGTATCGAGAGGGACACCATATATTTT	CASSIERDTIYF
TRBV15	.	TRBJ2-7	.	TGTGCCACCAGCAGAGATCCCAATATCGGCTCCGGGACAGAGCAGTACTTC	CATSRDPNIGSGTEQYF
TRBV11-2	.	TRBJ1-2	.	TGTGCCAGCAGAGGGGGTCCGCGGAACTATGGCTACACCTTC	CASRGGPRNYGYTF
TRBV7-2	.	TRBJ2-7	.	TGTGCCAGCAGCTTAGGGGGCGGTTCCTACGAGCAGTACTTC	CASSLGGGSYEQYF
TRBV30	.	TRBJ1-1	TRBD1	TGTGCCTGGAAAAACAGGGGGGTCACTGAAGCTTTCTTT	CAWKNRGVTEAFF
TRBV6-5	.	TRBJ2-4	.	TGTGCCAGCAGCGACACTCGACCATCCCACATTCAGTACTTC	CASSDTRPSHIQYF
TRBV9	.	TRBJ2-1	TRBD2	TGTGCCAGCAGCTCTAGCGGGGACTCCTACAATGAGCAGTTCTTC	CASSSSGDSYNEQFF
TRBV7-9	.	TRBJ2-1	TRBD1	TGTGCCAGCAGCCGGGACAGGGGGAATGAGCAGTTCTTC	CASSRDRGNEQFF
TRBV11-2	.	TRBJ2-4	.	TGTGCCAGCAGCCCCGGGACGGAGGGGAACATTCAGTACTTC	CASSPGTEGNIQYF
TRBV7-3	.	TRBJ2-2	TRBD2	TGTGCCAGCAGCCTGCCGACTAGCGGGGGGGCCCGGGAGCTGTTTTTT	CASSLPTSGGARELFF
TRBV27	.	TRBJ2-7	.	TGTGCCAGCAGTCTTCAGGGGAACGAGCAGTACTTC	CASSLQGNEQYF
TRBV27	.	TRBJ2-3	TRBD2	TGTGCCAGCAGTCACCAGCGGGAGAGCACAGATACGCAGTATTTT	CASSHQRESTDTQYF
TRBV11-3	.	TRBJ2-5	TRBD1	TGTGCCAGCAGCATCGGACAGGTCCCTCAAGAGACCCAGTACTTC	CASSIGQVPQETQYF
TRBV6-2/TRBV6-3	.	TRBJ1-1	.	TGTGCCAGCACCCCTCGCCTTGACAGAAGGAACACTGAAGCTTTCTTT	CASTPRLDRRNTEAFF
TRBV5-8	once	TRBJ1-3	TRBD1	TGTGCCAGCAGCAATGACAGGGGAAGCACCATATATTTT	CASSNDRGSTIYF
TRBV5-1	.	TRBJ1-2	.	TGCGCCAGCAGCTTGTCGGGAGCTTATTATGGCTACACCTTC	CASSLSGAYYGYTF
TRBV11-3	.	TRBJ1-4	TRBD1	TGTGCCAGCAGCTCCATGACAGGGGATAATGAAAAACTGTTTTTT	CASSSMTGDNEKLFF
TRBV5-1	.	TRBJ2-2	.	TGCGCCAGCAACCCAGGGAACACCGGGGAGCTGTTTTTT	CASNPGNTGELFF
TRBV11-2	.	TRBJ1-1	TRBD1	TGTGCCAGCAGCTTTTCGGACAGGGGAAGAGCTTTCTTT	CASSFSDRGRAFF
TRBV6-5	.	TRBJ2-7	TRBD2	TGTGCCAGCCGGGGACTAGCGGCTTCCTACGAGCAGTACTTC	CASRGLAASYEQYF
TRBV7-9	.	TRBJ1-4	.	TGTGCCAGCAGCTCCTTCCCAGGCGGGTGGGCGGCTAATGAAAAACTGTTTTTT	CASSSFPGGWAANEKLFF
TRBV7-2	.	TRBJ2-1	.	TGTGCCAGCAGCTCCAGCAATGAGCAGTTCTTC	CASSSSNEQFF
TRBV5-4	few	TRBJ2-1	TRBD2	TGTGCCAGCAGTACCGGGGGGTACAATGAGCAGTTCTTC	CASSTGGYNEQFF
TRBV2	.	TRBJ1-2	TRBD1	TGTGCCAGCAGTGAAGCTGGCAGGGGGCGCGGTGGCTACACCTTC	CASSEAGRGRGGYTF
TRBV4-1	.	TRBJ2-1	TRBD2	TGCGCCAGCAGCCACCTCGGCGGGGGGGCCAATGAGCAGTTCTTC	CASSHLGGGANEQFF
TRBV5-6	once	TRBJ2-5	TRBD1	TGTGCCAGCAGCTGGGGACAGGGCCAAGAGACCCAGTACTTC	CASSWGQGQETQYF
TRBV24-1	.	TRBJ2-5	TRBD1	TGTGCCACCAGTGATCGGACAGGGCAAGAGACCCAGTACTTC	CATSDRTGQETQYF
TRBV4-3	.	TRBJ2-1	TRBD2	TGCGCCAGCAGCTATACTAGCGGGGGCTACAATGAGCAGTTCTTC	CASSYTSGGYNEQFF
TRBV2	.	TRBJ1-5	TRBD1	TGTGCCAGCAAACAGGGACAGGGGGTAAATCAGCCCCAGCATTTT	CASKQGQGVNQPQHF
TRBV28	few	TRBJ2-1	.	TGTGCCAGTAGACAGTACAATGAGCAGTTCTTC	CASRQYNEQFF
TRBV27	.	TRBJ2-7	.	TGTGCCAGCCGACTTCAAGGGGCGAACTACGAGCAGTACTTC	CASRLQGANYEQYF